This paragraph covers one T cell receptor beta chain sequence. Its target antigen remains unknown. The input lacks base qualities; no much larger clone sits a single base away. The data originate from a study of CD8+ T cells in alopecia areata (dated by TCRdb to between 2017 and 2018). Concerning the study at large: Treated patients were enrolled in an open-label pilot trial of oral tofacitinib at 5 to 10 mg twice daily for moderate-to-severe alopecia areata. Patients stayed on tofacitinib for 6 to 18 months and then had 6 months of follow-up off drug so that delayed response and recurrence could be assessed. High-throughput TCRbeta sequencing was used to examine T cell clonal expansion in alopecia areata in both the C3H/HeJ mouse model and human patients. On the human side, TCRbeta sequencing was run on scalp tissue and on sorted CD4+ and CD8+ peripheral blood T cells from healthy controls and from alopecia areata patients with either patchy or totalis/universalis disease. Tofacitinib-treated patients had biopsies at baseline and at 4 and 24 weeks of treatment, with a later scalp biopsy in several patients. Scalp clonality was compared among normal scalp (n=4), patchy alopecia areata scalp (n=8), and alopecia totalis/universalis scalp (n=8). RNA was obtained with the PAXgene miRNA kit for fixed scalp, the miRNeasy kit for PBMCs, and the RNeasy kit for mouse skin. Amplification of TCRbeta CDR3 regions was done by immunoSEQ multiplex PCR using 35 Vbeta forward primers and 13 Jbeta reverse primers. Broader findings and caveats from the paper: Unlike mouse skin, where gammadelta T cells dominate, normal human skin contains resident alphabeta T cells that get sequenced too, which complicates analysis of the scalp TCR repertoire. Shared TCR sequences between patients were less evident than in mice, which may be partly attributable to HLA diversity in the patient population. Higher clonality and more expanded CD8+ clones were observed in lesional scalp than in normal scalp, particularly in alopecia totalis/universalis, a finding suggestive of antigenic drive.

The time point label for this specimen denotes: baseline before oral tofacitinib. Lesional scalp punch biopsies and peripheral blood were obtained from alopecia areata patients. PBMCs were separated by density centrifugation and stained for CD3, CD4 and CD8, after which CD4+ and CD8+ T cells were sorted on a FACSAria. Library preparation employed the immunoSEQ multiplex PCR assay. To provide template for TCR sequencing, every sample had RNA extracted and reverse transcribed into cDNA. SuperScript III was used for first-strand cDNA synthesis, primed with a 2:1 mix of oligo-dT and random hexamers. Amplification bias was assessed with a synthetic immune receptor repertoire, and residual bias was removed computationally. The source study handled its data this way. Raw reads were preprocessed to remove errors, and CDR3 was defined according to IMGT conventions as the region from the conserved cysteine to phenylalanine. Clonality was computed by normalizing Shannon entropy by log2 of the number of productive unique TCRs and subtracting the result from 1. Whether each scalp clone was CD4 or CD8 was inferred by checking scalp TCRbeta sequences against the CD4 and CD8 repertoires from sorted blood. TCRdb re-hosts the immuneACCESS table, in-frame sequences only. Its copies lack some clones; in the studies checked, an unresolved V gene accounts for under half of them, and the cause for the rest is not known. V, J and clone size reflect that table, while D and trimming were determined from the DNA. This sample lists around 130,000 clones; 58% were detected once. In total, the top ten clones hold less than 5.5% of the sample.

V ends up 5 bases short and J 2 bases short, with an unmatched junction base count of 7. According to the germline V gene, CDR1 reads SGHVS and CDR2 reads FQNEAQ. The CDR3 measures 16 amino acids from cysteine to phenylalanine. The CDR3 DNA has 48 bases and is translated from base 1. The V gene is TRBV7-8 and the J gene is TRBJ2-2, with 8 middle bases fitting TRBD2. Sample: CD4+ T cells sorted from blood, taken at week 0. The TCR comes from a human donor with alopecia areata. The CDR3 reads CASSLNGGANTGELFF. The DNA is TGTGCCAGCAGCCTGAACGGGGGGGCCAACACCGGGGAGCTGTTTTTT.